This passage covers 29 T cell receptor beta chains from one sample sequenced in a study of CD8+ T cells in alopecia areata. Extraction of RNA preceded its reverse transcription into cDNA, which served as the sequencing template. TCRdb keeps only in-frame clones here, not all; method: immunoSEQ multiplex PCR. The sample includes approximately 130,000 clones, about 51% of them seen just once. Sequenced sample: NKG2D-low CD8+ T cells sorted from blood. These receptors were obtained from a human donor with alopecia areata.

The genes are TRBV9 and TRBJ1-5; TRBD1 might be the D (5 bases). V gave up 5 bases and J gave up 4 bases, with 13 bases separating them. Germline loops: CDR1 SGDLS, CDR2 YYNGEE. The CDR3 spans 14 residues. CDR3 coding DNA: TGTGCCAGCAGTCGCGGAGAGGGGAATCAGCCCCAGCATTTT. Its translation: CASSRGEGNQPQHF.

The chain uses TRBV23-1 and TRBJ1-4; D remains ambiguous. TRBV23-1 is reported as an ORF; its role is uncertain. The germline V and J ends were trimmed by 0 bases and 4 bases, with 12 bases remaining between them. The CDR3 contains 16 residues. This chain's CDR3 is CASSQSMERFNEKLFF. In DNA, the CDR3 is TGCGCCAGCAGTCAATCGATGGAGAGATTTAATGAAAAACTGTTTTTT.

The chain is built from TRBV30 and TRBJ1-1, with a tentative D call TRBD1 (5 bases). Trimming stripped 8 bases from V and 2 bases from J, with 12 bases between. CDR1 is GTSNPN and CDR2 is SVGIG in the germline V gene (reference sequence). The CDR3 totals 12 residues. The CDR3 coding sequence is TGTGCCGGGCCGGGACCTAACACTGAAGCTTTCTTT. It encodes CAGPGPNTEAFF.

V and J are TRBV18 and TRBJ2-5, with a possible D match to TRBD1 (5 bases). Trimming took 8 bases from V and 3 from J, leaving 10 bases between them. The germline V gene has CDR1 KGHSH and CDR2 LQKENI. The CDR3 has 12 amino acids. CDR3 DNA sequence: TGTGCCAGCCAGGGTGTGGAAGAGACCCAGTACTTC. This sequence encodes CASQGVEETQYF.

The CDR3 DNA reads as TGCGCCAGCAGCTATTCCAACGTCCTGACTTTC. This sequence encodes CASSYSNVLTF. The chain links TRBV4-1 to TRBJ2-6; unclear D gene. CDR3 length: 11 amino acids. Germline values: CDR1 MGHRA, CDR2 YSYEKL. V was cut by 5 bases and J by 8 bases, with 4 bases left in between.

There are a few counts of this clone. The J gene is TRBJ2-5, the V gene TRBV29-1; D gene uncertain. Trimming stripped 6 bases from V and 1 base from J, with 3 bases between. Germline CDR1 is SQVTM and CDR2 is ANQGSEA. This CDR3 is 10 amino acids long. The CDR3, as DNA: TGCAGCGTATTCCAAGAGACCCAGTACTTC. It translates to CSVFQETQYF.

The CDR3 spells CSVDVPSTDTQYF. The CDR3 bases are TGCAGCGTCGATGTGCCTAGCACAGATACGCAGTATTTT. The chain recombines TRBV29-1 with TRBJ2-3, with D uncertain. This CDR3 spans 13 amino acids. The V end lost 6 bases, the J end lost 0 bases, and 10 bases lay between the germline ends. Germline CDR1 reads SQVTM; CDR2 reads ANQGSEA.

The chain combines TRBV29-1 with TRBJ2-5; TRBD1 or TRBD2 may be the D gene (5 bases each). Germline loops: CDR1 SQVTM, CDR2 ANQGSEA. V lost 1 base, J lost 5 bases, and 14 bases lay in between. CDR3 length: 14 residues. CDR3 protein: CSVEGGELRETQYF. The CDR3 DNA is TGCAGCGTTGAAGGAGGGGAGTTACGGGAGACCCAGTACTTC.

With respect to this clone: The junction shows a germline mismatch at one end, possibly a read error. The chain is built from TRBV5-6 and TRBJ2-4; perhaps TRBD1 as D (6 bases). The CDR3 sequence is 12 residues long. Germline V gene sequence: CDR1 SGHDT, CDR2 YYEEEE. This CDR3 reads CASSFVQGPLDF. CDR3 coding DNA: TGTGCCAGCAGCTTCGTACAGGGCCCCCTCGACTTC.

The rearrangement uses TRBV2 and TRBJ2-7; weak D call: TRBD2 (5 bases). The CDR3 loop spans 12 amino acids. Trimming removed 1 base from V and 5 bases from J, with 6 bases in between. Per germline, CDR1 SNHLY and CDR2 FYNNEI. CDR3 nucleotides: TGTGCCAGCAGTGAAGGGGGAGACGAGCAGTACTTC. Protein: CASSEGGDEQYF.

The chain recombines TRBV11-2 with TRBJ2-3; D is unresolved. Germline assignment: CDR1 SGHAT and CDR2 FQNNGV. Trimming took off 5 bases at V and 4 bases at J, with 13 bases between the two ends. The CDR3 covers 14 residues. This CDR3 reads CASSRSILPDTQYF. The DNA for the CDR3 is TGTGCCAGCAGCCGCAGCATACTGCCAGATACGCAGTATTTT.

The gene calls are TRBV29-1 and TRBJ2-3; D unclear. CDR3 size: 11 residues. V was cut by 6 bases and J by 4 bases, with 8 bases left in between. Looked up from germline, CDR1 is SQVTM and CDR2 is ANQGSEA. In nucleotides, the CDR3 is TGCAGCGTAAATTCGGCAGATACGCAGTATTTT. This sequence encodes CSVNSADTQYF.

There are a few counts of this clone. V and J are TRBV29-1 and TRBJ2-5; D gene unclear. The V end lost 3 bases, the J end lost 4 bases, and 3 bases lay between the germline ends. CDR1 and CDR2 from the germline V gene are SQVTM and ANQGSEA. The CDR3 contains 10 residues. CDR3 loop: CSVDRETQYF. CDR3 DNA sequence: TGCAGCGTTGACCGAGAGACCCAGTACTTC.

This rearrangement joins TRBV29-1 to TRBJ2-7; TRBD2 matches at 9 bases. CDR3 length: 17 residues. V lost 0 bases and J lost 2; bases outside the gene matches: 11. Germline CDR1 reads SQVTM; CDR2 reads ANQGSEA. The CDR3 nucleotides are TGCAGCGTTGAAGATGATTCGCTAGCGGGATCGACCTACGAGCAGTACTTC. Encoded protein: CSVEDDSLAGSTYEQYF.

This chain joins TRBV5-6 and TRBJ1-3; the D is unclear. Germline lookup yields CDR1 SGHDT and CDR2 YYEEEE. Trimming left V 7 bases short and J 0 bases short, with 8 bases between. The CDR3 has 13 amino acids. Here the CDR3 reads CASGDGSGNTIYF. Written as DNA, the CDR3 is TGTGCCAGCGGTGACGGCTCTGGAAACACCATATATTTT. Complete variable domain (other parts from reference TRBV5-6 and TRBJ1-3): DAGVTQSPTHLIKTRGQQVTLRCSPKSGHDTVSWYQQALGQGPQFIFQYYEEEERQRGNFPDRFSGHQFPNYSSELNVNALLLGDSALYLCASGDGSGNTIYFGEGSWLTVV.

This clone was picked up one time. The chain recombines TRBV6-4 with TRBJ2-1; tentative D call: TRBD2 (5 bases). The CDR3 is 14 residues long. The germline V and J ends were trimmed by 2 bases and 10 bases, with 15 bases remaining between them. Per germline, CDR1 MRHNA and CDR2 SNTAGT. CDR3 coding DNA: TGTGCCAGCAGTGACGGGAGTAGTTCAATGGAGCAGTTCTTC. Translation gives CASSDGSSSMEQFF.

The chain links TRBV5-1 to TRBJ1-2; 9 nucleotides match TRBD1. Germline V gives CDR1 SGHRS, CDR2 YFSETQ. The CDR3 covers 14 residues. V lost 4 bases, J lost 2 bases, and 3 bases stayed unmatched. The CDR3 sequence: CASSQGQGNYGYTF. CDR3 nucleotide sequence: TGCGCCAGCAGCCAGGGACAGGGAAACTATGGCTACACCTTC.

This clone was counted a few times. The V gene is TRBV28, the J gene TRBJ2-7, with D perhaps given as TRBD1 or TRBD2 (7 bases each). The CDR3 is 15 amino acids. The germline CDR1 and CDR2 sequences are MDHEN and SYDVKM. V lost 5 bases and J 6 bases, leaving 20 bases between the germline ends. CDR3 coding DNA: TGTGCCAGCAGTCACAAGGGGTCCAGGGGGGGCGAGCAGTACTTC. Amino acid sequence: CASSHKGSRGGEQYF. Full variable domain (missing parts from reference TRBV28 and TRBJ2-7): DVKVTQSSRYLVKRTGEKVFLECVQDMDHENMFWYRQDPGLGLRLIYFSYDVKMKEKGDIPEGYSVSREKKERFSLILESASTNQTSMYLCASSHKGSRGGEQYFGPGTRLTVT.

The V gene is TRBV5-6, the J gene TRBJ2-7; 9 nucleotides align to TRBD1. The germline V gene has CDR1 SGHDT and CDR2 YYEEEE. This CDR3 contains 14 residues. V shed 2 bases, J shed 7 bases, and the junction held 7 bases outside the gene matches. The CDR3 DNA sequence: TGTGCCAGCAGCTTCGGGACAGGGCCGAAGGAGCAGTACTTC. This gives the protein CASSFGTGPKEQYF. Full variable domain (missing parts from reference TRBV5-6 and TRBJ2-7): DAGVTQSPTHLIKTRGQQVTLRCSPKSGHDTVSWYQQALGQGPQFIFQYYEEEERQRGNFPDRFSGHQFPNYSSELNVNALLLGDSALYLCASSFGTGPKEQYFGPGTRLTVT.

This clone was detected a few times. The V call is TRBV29-1, the J call TRBJ2-3; 7 nucleotides match TRBD2. CDR3 length equals 13 residues. Germline V gene data show CDR1 as SQVTM and CDR2 as ANQGSEA. The trim removed 4 bases at V and 5 bases at J, leaving 6 bases unmatched. The CDR3 spells CSVVAGPGDTQYF. For the CDR3, the DNA is TGCAGCGTTGTAGCGGGCCCTGGAGATACGCAGTATTTT.

This clone was observed a few times. The chain recombines TRBV29-1 with TRBJ2-2, with unresolved D. Trimming pared 4 bases from V and 7 bases from J, leaving 10 bases between. Germline V gives CDR1 SQVTM, CDR2 ANQGSEA. The CDR3 length is 12 residues. CDR3 in DNA: TGCAGCGTTGCCGCCACGGGCGGGGAGCTGTTTTTT. Translating it yields CSVAATGGELFF.

A few counts support this clone. The V call is TRBV29-1, the J call TRBJ1-1; D is perhaps TRBD1 (5 bases). The germline CDR1 and CDR2 sequences are SQVTM and ANQGSEA. The CDR3 runs to 12 residues. Between the trimmed V and J ends, which lost 4 bases and 6 bases, there was a span of 12 bases. CDR3 DNA: TGCAGCGTTGGGGGCCGGGGTGCTGAAGCTTTCTTT. Translated, it gives CSVGGRGAEAFF.

V usage is TRBV9 and J usage is TRBJ2-3; 15 nucleotides agree with TRBD2. This CDR3 has 19 residues. J gave up 1 base and V 4 bases, and 10 bases lay outside the gene matches. The germline CDR1 and CDR2 sequences are SGDLS and YYNGEE. Written as DNA, the CDR3 is TGTGCCAGCAGCTCTTGGACTAGCGGGGGGGCCTTAGGCACAGATACGCAGTATTTT. Its protein product is CASSSWTSGGALGTDTQYF.

The chain couples TRBV27 to TRBJ2-2; D gene unclear. Trimming removed 2 bases from V and 6 bases from J, with 7 bases in between. The CDR3 contains 13 residues. The germline V gene has CDR1 MNHEY and CDR2 SMNVEV (reference sequence). The CDR3: CASSLGVSGELFF. CDR3 nucleotides: TGTGCCAGCAGTTTAGGGGTCTCCGGGGAGCTGTTTTTT.

In this sample, this clone turned up a few times. The chain is built from TRBV29-1 and TRBJ1-2; unclear D gene. The CDR3 runs to 13 residues. Germline CDR1 and CDR2: SQVTM and ANQGSEA. The V end lost 2 bases, the J end lost 4 bases, and 11 bases lay between the germline ends. The CDR3 loop is CSVESAVFYGYTF. The CDR3 DNA follows: TGCAGCGTTGAAAGCGCGGTCTTCTATGGCTACACCTTC.

The chain carries TRBV29-1 and TRBJ2-1, with TRBD2 identical over 10 bases. The CDR3 runs to 14 residues. CDR1 and CDR2 (germline): SQVTM, ANQGSEA. V lost 4 bases to trimming and J lost 4 bases; unmatched junction nucleotides: 4. The CDR3 region is CSVGASGGYNEQFF. The CDR3 nucleotides read TGCAGCGTTGGGGCTAGCGGGGGATACAATGAGCAGTTCTTC.

The CDR3 spells CASSPLDGSVYNEQFF. The DNA of the CDR3 is TGTGCCAGCAGTCCTCTAGACGGGAGCGTCTACAATGAGCAGTTCTTC. V usage is TRBV7-2 and J usage is TRBJ2-1; D perhaps matches TRBD2 (6 bases). Trimming pared 6 bases from V and 3 bases from J, leaving 18 bases between. Germline CDR1 and CDR2: SGHTA and FQGNSA. This CDR3 is 16 amino acids long.

The chain carries TRBV27 and TRBJ2-2; D is unresolved. The CDR3 spans 14 residues. Trimming removed 3 bases at V and 6 bases at J, with 11 bases between. CDR1 is MNHEY, CDR2 SMNVEV, per germline (reference sequence). The CDR3 bases are TGTGCCAGCAGTTTTCTACCCCTTTCCGGGGAGCTGTTTTTT. This encodes CASSFLPLSGELFF.

The chain employs TRBV9 and TRBJ1-1, with D unclear. The CDR3 has 13 amino acids. The V end lost 3 bases, the J end lost 6 bases, and 12 bases lay between the germline ends. Germline CDR1 SGDLS, CDR2 YYNGEE. The CDR3 nucleotides are TGTGCCAGCAGCGCCCCAACCATCGCTGAAGCTTTCTTT. It encodes CASSAPTIAEAFF.